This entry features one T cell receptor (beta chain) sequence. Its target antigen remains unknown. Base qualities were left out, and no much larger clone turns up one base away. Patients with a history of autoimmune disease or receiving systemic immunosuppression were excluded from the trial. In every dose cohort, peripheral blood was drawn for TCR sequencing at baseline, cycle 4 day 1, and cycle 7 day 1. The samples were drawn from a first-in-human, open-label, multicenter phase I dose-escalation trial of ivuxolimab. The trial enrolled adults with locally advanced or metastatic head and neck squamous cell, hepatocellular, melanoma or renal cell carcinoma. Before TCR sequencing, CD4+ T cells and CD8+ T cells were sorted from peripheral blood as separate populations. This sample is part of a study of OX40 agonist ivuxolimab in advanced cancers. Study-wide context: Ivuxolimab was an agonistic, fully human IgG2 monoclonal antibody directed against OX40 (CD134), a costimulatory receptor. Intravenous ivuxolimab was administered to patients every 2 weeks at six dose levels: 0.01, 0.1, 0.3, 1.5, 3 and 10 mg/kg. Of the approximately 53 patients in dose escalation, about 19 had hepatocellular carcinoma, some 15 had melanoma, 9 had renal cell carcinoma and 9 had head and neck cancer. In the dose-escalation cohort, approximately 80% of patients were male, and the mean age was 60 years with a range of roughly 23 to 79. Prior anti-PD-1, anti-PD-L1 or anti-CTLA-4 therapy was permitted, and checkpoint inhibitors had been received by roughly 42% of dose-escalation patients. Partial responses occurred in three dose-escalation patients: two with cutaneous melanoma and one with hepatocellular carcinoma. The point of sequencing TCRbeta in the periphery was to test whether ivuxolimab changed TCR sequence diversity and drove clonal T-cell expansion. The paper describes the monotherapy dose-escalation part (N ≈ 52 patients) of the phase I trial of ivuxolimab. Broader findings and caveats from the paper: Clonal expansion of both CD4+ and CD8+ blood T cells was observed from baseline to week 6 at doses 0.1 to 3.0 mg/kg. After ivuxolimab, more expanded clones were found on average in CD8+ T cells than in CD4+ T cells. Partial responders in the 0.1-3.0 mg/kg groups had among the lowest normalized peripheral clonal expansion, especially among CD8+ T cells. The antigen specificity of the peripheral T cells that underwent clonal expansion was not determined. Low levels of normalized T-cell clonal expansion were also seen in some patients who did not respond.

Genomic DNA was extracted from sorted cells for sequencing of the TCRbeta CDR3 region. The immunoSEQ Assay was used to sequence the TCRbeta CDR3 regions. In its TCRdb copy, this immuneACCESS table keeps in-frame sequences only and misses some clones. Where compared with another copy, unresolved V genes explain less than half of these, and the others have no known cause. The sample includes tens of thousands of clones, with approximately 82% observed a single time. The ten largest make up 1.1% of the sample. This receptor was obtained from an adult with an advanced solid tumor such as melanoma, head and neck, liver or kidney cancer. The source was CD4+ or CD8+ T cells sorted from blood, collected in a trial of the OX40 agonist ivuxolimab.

The CDR3 corresponds to CASSQPLAVIYNEQFF. The nucleotide sequence is given as TGTGCCAGCAGTCAACCACTAGCGGTTATATACAATGAGCAGTTCTTC. The chain was built from TRBV2 and TRBJ2-1; 8 of the junction bases match TRBD2. The CDR1 and CDR2 encoded by the germline V gene are SNHLY and FYNNEI. The CDR3 contains 16 residues, cysteine and phenylalanine counted. The DNA shown is the 48-base CDR3, in frame from base 1. The germline V and J ends show losses of 5 bases and 4 bases respectively, and no gene match explains 10 bases of the junction.